This TCR beta chain was sequenced in a study of blood T cell repertoires in COVID-19. Turning to the study itself: The United States, Italy and Spain provided the acute and convalescent COVID-19 samples.

This clone was observed a handful of times. Donors in Cohort 3 who had recovered were those with two negative PCRs, healthcare professional clearance, or resolution of their symptoms. This table comes from immunoSEQ multiplex PCR, and its TCRdb copy is limited to in-frame clones, with some not included. The sample holds about 330,000 clones; about 87% are singletons and the top ten take 5.3%. The CDR3 sequence is 13 residues long. Looked up from germline, CDR1 is MDHEN and CDR2 is SYDVKM. Germline trimming cut 4 bases from V and 4 bases from J; bases unmatched to any gene: 1. This sequence was found in a woman aged 25 to 39 who had recovered from COVID-19. The chain has TRBV28 and TRBJ1-2, with 9 bases aligning to TRBD1. What was sequenced was PBMCs or T cells enriched from blood (not recorded which). CDR3 nucleotide sequence: TGTGCCAGCAGTTCGACAGGGGGCTATGGCTACACCTTC. It specifies CASSSTGGYGYTF.